A selection of T cell receptor beta chains follows, all from one sample in a study of T cell repertoires in cytomegalovirus infection. Each CDR3 protein gets one entry after TCRdb re-called the reads with MiXCR. The data hold roughly 720,000 distinct CDR3 sequences, with 35% observed a single time. Sequenced: PBMCs. The receptors stem from a human donor in good health (CMV status not recorded). Some clones in this sample may be carry-over from other donors' samples. Each CDR3 is given with its conserved first and last residue. D genes are given only for firm matches. Clone size is given for some rows only: seen once, a few or many times, or a class if the clone is expanded.

v_gene: TRBV19
abundance: .
j_gene: TRBJ2-1
d_gene: .
CDR3aa: CASTSGLAVYNEQFF
CDR3nt: .

v_gene: TRBV28
abundance: few
j_gene: TRBJ2-1
d_gene: TRBD2
CDR3aa: CASSLTTSGSSEQFF
CDR3nt: TGTGCCAGCAGTTTAACGACTAGCGGGAGTAGTGAGCAGTTCTTC

v_gene: TRBV19
abundance: few
j_gene: TRBJ2-1
d_gene: .
CDR3aa: CASRSRQEYNEQFF
CDR3nt: TGTGCCAGTAGGTCCCGGCAGGAGTACAATGAGCAGTTCTTC

v_gene: TRBV20-1
abundance: few
j_gene: TRBJ1-2
d_gene: TRBD1
CDR3aa: CSASTNYRGRGYTF
CDR3nt: TGCAGTGCTTCTACCAATTACAGGGGACGGGGCTACACCTTC

v_gene: TRBV28
abundance: few
j_gene: TRBJ2-1
d_gene: .
CDR3aa: CASNERTYNEQFF
CDR3nt: TGTGCCAGCAACGAACGGACCTACAATGAGCAGTTCTTC

v_gene: TRBV5-1
abundance: once
j_gene: TRBJ2-7
d_gene: TRBD2
CDR3aa: CASSGGSGSGYEQYF
CDR3nt: TGCGCCAGCAGCGGGGGTAGCGGGAGCGGTTACGAGCAGTACTTC

v_gene: TRBV24-1
abundance: .
j_gene: TRBJ2-3
d_gene: TRBD1
CDR3aa: CATSDLSGGPDTQYF
CDR3nt: TGTGCCACCAGTGATTTGTCAGGGGGCCCAGATACGCAGTATTTT

v_gene: TRBV5-6
abundance: .
j_gene: TRBJ2-7
d_gene: .
CDR3aa: CASSLFSGGTIAGEQYF
CDR3nt: TGTGCCAGCAGCTTGTTTTCGGGGGGCACCATTGCGGGGGAGCAGTACTTC

v_gene: TRBV5-8
abundance: few
j_gene: TRBJ2-1
d_gene: TRBD2
CDR3aa: CASSLRTSGARYNEQFF
CDR3nt: TGTGCCAGCAGCTTAAGGACTAGCGGAGCCCGGTACAATGAGCAGTTCTTC

v_gene: TRBV19
abundance: .
j_gene: TRBJ2-2
d_gene: TRBD2
CDR3aa: CAINSGSTGELFF
CDR3nt: TGTGCCATCAATAGCGGGAGCACCGGGGAGCTGTTTTTT

v_gene: TRBV5-6
abundance: .
j_gene: TRBJ2-7
d_gene: .
CDR3aa: CASSSPMGRGEYEQYF
CDR3nt: TGTGCCAGCAGCTCCCCTATGGGCAGGGGGGAATACGAGCAGTACTTC

v_gene: TRBV28
abundance: .
j_gene: TRBJ1-1
d_gene: TRBD1
CDR3aa: CASRPGQGGTEAFF
CDR3nt: TGTGCCAGCAGACCAGGCCAGGGGGGAACTGAAGCTTTCTTT

v_gene: TRBV2
abundance: .
j_gene: TRBJ2-7
d_gene: .
CDR3aa: CASSEGIHRGSYEQYF
CDR3nt: TGTGCCAGCAGTGAAGGGATCCACCGCGGGTCCTACGAGCAGTACTTC

v_gene: TRBV6-2/TRBV6-3
abundance: .
j_gene: TRBJ2-7
d_gene: .
CDR3aa: CASRRYGSGPRDEQYF
CDR3nt: TGTGCCAGCAGGCGTTACGGCTCGGGGCCCCGGGACGAGCAGTACTTC

v_gene: TRBV2
abundance: few
j_gene: TRBJ2-2
d_gene: .
CDR3aa: CASSAGGGSGELFF
CDR3nt: TGTGCCAGCAGCGCAGGGGGAGGATCCGGGGAGCTGTTTTTT

v_gene: TRBV14
abundance: .
j_gene: TRBJ1-2
d_gene: .
CDR3aa: CASSQERGGGGYTF
CDR3nt: TGTGCCAGCAGCCAAGAGCGGGGAGGTGGCGGCTACACCTTC

v_gene: TRBV25-1
abundance: .
j_gene: TRBJ2-7
d_gene: .
CDR3aa: CASSPRDFEQYF
CDR3nt: TGTGCCAGCAGCCCCAGGGATTTCGAGCAGTACTTC

v_gene: TRBV7-2
abundance: .
j_gene: TRBJ2-7
d_gene: .
CDR3aa: CASSLYPSGVPEHYF
CDR3nt: TGTGCCAGCAGCTTATATCCGTCCGGCGTACCCGAGCATTACTTC

v_gene: TRBV5-4
abundance: .
j_gene: TRBJ2-7
d_gene: TRBD2
CDR3aa: CASSRLAGGFDEQYF
CDR3nt: TGTGCCAGCAGCCGCCTAGCGGGGGGTTTCGACGAGCAGTACTTC

v_gene: TRBV7-9
abundance: .
j_gene: TRBJ2-1
d_gene: TRBD2
CDR3aa: CASTPSGRAINEQFF
CDR3nt: TGTGCCAGCACGCCAAGCGGGAGGGCCATCAATGAGCAGTTCTTC

v_gene: TRBV19
abundance: .
j_gene: TRBJ1-3
d_gene: TRBD1
CDR3aa: CASLRQGTDTIYF
CDR3nt: TGTGCCAGTCTCCGACAGGGGACGGACACCATATATTTT

v_gene: TRBV4-1
abundance: .
j_gene: TRBJ2-2
d_gene: .
CDR3aa: CASREENFFTGELFF
CDR3nt: TGCGCCAGCAGGGAGGAGAATTTTTTCACCGGGGAGCTGTTTTTT

v_gene: TRBV7-2
abundance: .
j_gene: TRBJ1-4
d_gene: .
CDR3aa: CASSKNGGKLFF
CDR3nt: TGTGCCAGCAGCAAAAACGGGGGAAAACTGTTTTTT

v_gene: TRBV2
abundance: .
j_gene: TRBJ1-5
d_gene: .
CDR3aa: CASGAGYSNQPQHF
CDR3nt: TGTGCCAGCGGAGCAGGATATAGCAATCAGCCCCAGCATTTT

v_gene: TRBV27
abundance: .
j_gene: TRBJ1-5
d_gene: .
CDR3aa: CASSWASNQPQHF
CDR3nt: TGTGCCAGCTCCTGGGCGAGCAATCAGCCCCAGCATTTT

v_gene: TRBV28
abundance: .
j_gene: TRBJ1-5
d_gene: .
CDR3aa: CASTSRGGGGHSGQPQHF
CDR3nt: TGTGCCAGCACCTCCCGGGGGGGAGGGGGGCATAGTGGACAGCCCCAGCATTTT

v_gene: TRBV19
abundance: .
j_gene: TRBJ2-2
d_gene: TRBD1
CDR3aa: CASSHGQGAGELFF
CDR3nt: TGTGCCAGTAGTCATGGACAGGGGGCCGGGGAGCTGTTTTTT

v_gene: TRBV7-9
abundance: few
j_gene: TRBJ2-7
d_gene: .
CDR3aa: CASSLVTNEQYF
CDR3nt: TGTGCCAGCAGCTTAGTTACGAACGAGCAGTACTTC

v_gene: TRBV14
abundance: .
j_gene: TRBJ2-7
d_gene: .
CDR3aa: CASSQDGARSYEQYF
CDR3nt: TGTGCCAGCAGCCAAGATGGAGCCAGATCCTACGAGCAGTACTTC

v_gene: TRBV5-1
abundance: .
j_gene: TRBJ1-1
d_gene: .
CDR3aa: CASSGGLRTEAFF
CDR3nt: TGCGCCAGCAGCGGGGGGTTGAGGACTGAAGCTTTCTTT

v_gene: TRBV15
abundance: few
j_gene: TRBJ1-2
d_gene: .
CDR3aa: CATSRVQATYGYTF
CDR3nt: TGTGCCACCAGCAGAGTCCAGGCCACCTATGGCTACACCTTC

v_gene: TRBV5-1
abundance: .
j_gene: TRBJ1-1
d_gene: TRBD1
CDR3aa: CASSTGQPLGQAFF
CDR3nt: TGCGCCAGCAGCACGGGACAGCCGTTGGGACAGGCTTTCTTT

v_gene: TRBV4-1
abundance: .
j_gene: TRBJ1-6
d_gene: .
CDR3aa: CASSQDPTCSHSPLHF
CDR3nt: TGTGCCAGCAGCCAAGATCCGACATGTTCGCATTCACCCCTCCACTTT

v_gene: TRBV7-9
abundance: many
j_gene: TRBJ2-1
d_gene: .
CDR3aa: CASSTDRSSYNEQFF
CDR3nt: TGTGCCAGCAGCACCGACAGAAGCTCCTACAATGAGCAGTTCTTC

v_gene: TRBV3-1
abundance: few
j_gene: TRBJ1-2
d_gene: .
CDR3aa: CASSQGRRWENYGYTF
CDR3nt: TGTGCCAGCAGCCAAGGTCGGCGTTGGGAGAACTATGGCTACACCTTC

v_gene: TRBV29-1
abundance: .
j_gene: TRBJ1-2
d_gene: .
CDR3aa: CSVTPPQGVGYTF
CDR3nt: TGCAGCGTCACACCTCCACAGGGTGTTGGCTACACCTTC

v_gene: TRBV20-1
abundance: .
j_gene: TRBJ2-3
d_gene: .
CDR3aa: CSARDLQGGTQYF
CDR3nt: TGCAGTGCTAGAGATCTCCAGGGCGGTACGCAGTATTTT

v_gene: TRBV2
abundance: .
j_gene: TRBJ1-4
d_gene: .
CDR3aa: CASSPRRGISNEKLFF
CDR3nt: TGTGCCAGCAGCCCCCGGCGGGGAATTAGTAATGAAAAACTGTTTTTT

v_gene: TRBV7-9
abundance: .
j_gene: TRBJ2-5
d_gene: .
CDR3aa: CASSLGRGREETPYF
CDR3nt: TGTGCCAGCAGCTTAGGGAGGGGGCGCGAGGAGACCCCGTACTTC

v_gene: TRBV29-1
abundance: .
j_gene: TRBJ1-3
d_gene: .
CDR3aa: CSVEKLSSGNTIYF
CDR3nt: TGCAGCGTTGAAAAGTTGAGCTCTGGAAACACCATATATTTT

v_gene: TRBV24-1
abundance: few
j_gene: TRBJ2-6
d_gene: TRBD1
CDR3aa: CATSDQDRGEEGANVLTF
CDR3nt: TGTGCCACCAGTGATCAGGACAGGGGAGAGGAGGGGGCCAACGTCCTGACTTTC

v_gene: TRBV19
abundance: .
j_gene: TRBJ1-5
d_gene: .
CDR3aa: CASISWEQANQPQHF
CDR3nt: TGTGCCAGTATTTCCTGGGAACAGGCGAATCAGCCCCAGCATTTT

v_gene: TRBV7-8
abundance: many
j_gene: TRBJ2-3
d_gene: .
CDR3aa: CASSLEGNSGGYTDTQYF
CDR3nt: TGTGCCAGCAGCTTAGAGGGGAATTCGGGCGGATACACAGATACGCAGTATTTT

v_gene: TRBV6-5
abundance: .
j_gene: TRBJ1-2
d_gene: .
CDR3aa: CAIRSRGGYTF
CDR3nt: TGTGCCATACGGAGCCGCGGGGGCTACACCTTC

v_gene: TRBV6-6
abundance: few
j_gene: TRBJ1-5
d_gene: TRBD1
CDR3aa: CASSSTGGATVGQPQHF
CDR3nt: TGTGCCAGCAGTTCGACAGGGGGCGCAACTGTTGGGCAGCCCCAGCATTTT

v_gene: TRBV7-6
abundance: once
j_gene: TRBJ1-3
d_gene: .
CDR3aa: CASSWYTGLSGNTIYF
CDR3nt: TGTGCCAGCAGCTGGTACACAGGGCTCTCTGGAAACACCATATATTTT

v_gene: TRBV29-1
abundance: few
j_gene: TRBJ1-6
d_gene: TRBD1
CDR3aa: CSVETGANSPLHF
CDR3nt: TGCAGCGTTGAGACAGGGGCAAATTCACCCCTCCACTTT

v_gene: TRBV28
abundance: few
j_gene: TRBJ2-7
d_gene: TRBD2
CDR3aa: CASSGGTSGRKYEQYF
CDR3nt: TGTGCCAGCAGCGGAGGGACTAGCGGGAGAAAATACGAGCAGTACTTC

v_gene: TRBV11-2
abundance: .
j_gene: TRBJ2-1
d_gene: .
CDR3aa: CASSVLSLRNEQFF
CDR3nt: TGTGCCAGCAGCGTTTTGTCTCTCCGCAATGAGCAGTTCTTC

v_gene: TRBV12-3/TRBV12-4
abundance: many
j_gene: TRBJ2-6
d_gene: .
CDR3aa: CASSPRSTGSGANVLTF
CDR3nt: TGTGCCAGCAGTCCTAGGTCGACAGGCTCTGGGGCCAACGTCCTGACTTTC

v_gene: TRBV7-8
abundance: .
j_gene: TRBJ2-1
d_gene: .
CDR3aa: CASSFRGGWNNEQFF
CDR3nt: TGTGCCAGCAGCTTTAGGGGGGGTTGGAACAATGAGCAGTTCTTC

v_gene: TRBV19
abundance: few
j_gene: TRBJ2-1
d_gene: TRBD2
CDR3aa: CASQTVPGLAGGLNEQFF
CDR3nt: TGTGCCAGCCAGACCGTACCGGGACTAGCGGGAGGGCTCAATGAGCAGTTCTTC

v_gene: TRBV7-2
abundance: .
j_gene: TRBJ2-2
d_gene: .
CDR3aa: CASSPRARFANTGELFF
CDR3nt: TGTGCCAGCAGCCCCCGGGCCCGGTTCGCGAACACCGGGGAGCTGTTTTTT